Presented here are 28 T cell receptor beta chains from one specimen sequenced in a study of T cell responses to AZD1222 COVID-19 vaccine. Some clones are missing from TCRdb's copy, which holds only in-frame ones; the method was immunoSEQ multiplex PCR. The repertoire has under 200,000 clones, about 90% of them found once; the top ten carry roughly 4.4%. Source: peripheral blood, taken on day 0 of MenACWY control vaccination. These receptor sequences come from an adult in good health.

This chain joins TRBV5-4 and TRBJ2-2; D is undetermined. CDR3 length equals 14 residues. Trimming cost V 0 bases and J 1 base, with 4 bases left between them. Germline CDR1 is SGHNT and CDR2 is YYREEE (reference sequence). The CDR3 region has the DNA TGTGCCAGCAGCTTGGAACAGAACACCGGGGAGCTGTTTTTT. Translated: CASSLEQNTGELFF.

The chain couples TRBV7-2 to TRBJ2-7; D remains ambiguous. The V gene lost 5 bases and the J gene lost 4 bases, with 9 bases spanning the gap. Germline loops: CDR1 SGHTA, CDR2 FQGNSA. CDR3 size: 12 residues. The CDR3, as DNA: TGTGCCAGCAGCCGATCCTCATACGAGCAGTACTTC. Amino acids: CASSRSSYEQYF.

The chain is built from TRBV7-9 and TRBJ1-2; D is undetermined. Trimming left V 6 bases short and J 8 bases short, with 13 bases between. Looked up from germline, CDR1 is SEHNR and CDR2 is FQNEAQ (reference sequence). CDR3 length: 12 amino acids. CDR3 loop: CASRREVEGYTF. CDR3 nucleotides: TGTGCCAGCAGACGGGAGGTTGAGGGCTACACCTTC.

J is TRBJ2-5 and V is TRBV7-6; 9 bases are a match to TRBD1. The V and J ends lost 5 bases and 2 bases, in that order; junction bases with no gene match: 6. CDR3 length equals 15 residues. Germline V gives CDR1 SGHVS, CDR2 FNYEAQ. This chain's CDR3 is CASSPQGTGQETQYF. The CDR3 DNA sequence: TGTGCCAGCAGCCCCCAAGGGACAGGGCAAGAGACCCAGTACTTC.

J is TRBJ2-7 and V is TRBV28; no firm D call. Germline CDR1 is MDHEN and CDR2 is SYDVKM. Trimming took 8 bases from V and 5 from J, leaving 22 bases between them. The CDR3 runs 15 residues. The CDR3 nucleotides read TGTGCCAGCCACCCACCTTTCGGCGCAAGGGACGAGCAGTACTTC. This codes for CASHPPFGARDEQYF. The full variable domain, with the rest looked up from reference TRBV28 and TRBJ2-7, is DVKVTQSSRYLVKRTGEKVFLECVQDMDHENMFWYRQDPGLGLRLIYFSYDVKMKEKGDIPEGYSVSREKKERFSLILESASTNQTSMYLCASHPPFGARDEQYFGPGTRLTVT.

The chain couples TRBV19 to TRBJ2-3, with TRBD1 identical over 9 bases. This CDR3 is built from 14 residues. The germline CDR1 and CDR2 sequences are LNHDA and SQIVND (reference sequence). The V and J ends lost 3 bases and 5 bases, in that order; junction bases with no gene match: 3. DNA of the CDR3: TGTGCCAGTAGTATCGGGACAGGGATAGATACGCAGTATTTT. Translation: CASSIGTGIDTQYF.

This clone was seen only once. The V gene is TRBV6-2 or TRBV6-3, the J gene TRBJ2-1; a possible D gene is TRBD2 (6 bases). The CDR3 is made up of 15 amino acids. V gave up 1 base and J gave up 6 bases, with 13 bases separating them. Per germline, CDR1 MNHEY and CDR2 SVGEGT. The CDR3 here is CASSYWRERGNEQFF. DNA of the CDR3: TGTGCCAGCAGTTACTGGCGGGAAAGAGGCAATGAGCAGTTCTTC.

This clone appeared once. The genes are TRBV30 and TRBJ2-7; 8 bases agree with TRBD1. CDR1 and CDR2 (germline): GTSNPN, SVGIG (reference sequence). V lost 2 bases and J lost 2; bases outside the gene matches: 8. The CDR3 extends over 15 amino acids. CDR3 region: CAWSFPGTGAYEQYF. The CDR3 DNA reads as TGTGCCTGGAGTTTCCCCGGGACAGGAGCCTACGAGCAGTACTTC.

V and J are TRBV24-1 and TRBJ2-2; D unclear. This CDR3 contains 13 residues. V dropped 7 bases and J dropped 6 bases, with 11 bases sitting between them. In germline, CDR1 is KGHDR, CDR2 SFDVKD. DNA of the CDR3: TGTGCCACCAGCCCGGAGTGGTCCGGGGAGCTGTTTTTT. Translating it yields CATSPEWSGELFF.

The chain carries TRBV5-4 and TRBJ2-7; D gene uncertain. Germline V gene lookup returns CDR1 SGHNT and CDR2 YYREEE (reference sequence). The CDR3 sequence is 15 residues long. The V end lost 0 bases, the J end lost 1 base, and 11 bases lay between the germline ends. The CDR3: CASSLEAARSYEQYF. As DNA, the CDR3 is TGTGCCAGCAGCTTGGAGGCAGCCCGGTCCTACGAGCAGTACTTC.

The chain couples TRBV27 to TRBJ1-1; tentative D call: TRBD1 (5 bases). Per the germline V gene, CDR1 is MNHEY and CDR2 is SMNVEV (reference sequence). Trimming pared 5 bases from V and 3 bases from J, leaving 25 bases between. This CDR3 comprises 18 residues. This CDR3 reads CASSTPRGSPGWDTEAFF. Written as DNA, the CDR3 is TGTGCCAGCAGTACCCCCCGGGGCAGCCCTGGATGGGACACTGAAGCTTTCTTT.

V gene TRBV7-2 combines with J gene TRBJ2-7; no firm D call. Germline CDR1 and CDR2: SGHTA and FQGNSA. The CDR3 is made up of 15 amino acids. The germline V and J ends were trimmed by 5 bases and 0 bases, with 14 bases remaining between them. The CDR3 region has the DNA TGTGCCAGCAGCCAGGACGCCGGCCGCTCCTACGAGCAGTACTTC. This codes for CASSQDAGRSYEQYF.

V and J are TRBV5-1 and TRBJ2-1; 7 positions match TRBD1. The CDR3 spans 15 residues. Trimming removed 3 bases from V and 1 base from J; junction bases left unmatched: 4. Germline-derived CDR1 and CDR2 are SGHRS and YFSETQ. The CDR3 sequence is CASSSGQLSYNEQFF. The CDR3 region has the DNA TGCGCCAGCAGCTCGGGACAGCTTTCCTACAATGAGCAGTTCTTC. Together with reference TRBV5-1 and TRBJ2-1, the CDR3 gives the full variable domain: KAGVTQTPRYLIKTRGQQVTLSCSPISGHRSVSWYQQTPGQGLQFLFEYFSETQRNKGNFPGRFSGRQFSNSRSEMNVSTLELGDSALYLCASSSGQLSYNEQFFGPGTRLTVL.

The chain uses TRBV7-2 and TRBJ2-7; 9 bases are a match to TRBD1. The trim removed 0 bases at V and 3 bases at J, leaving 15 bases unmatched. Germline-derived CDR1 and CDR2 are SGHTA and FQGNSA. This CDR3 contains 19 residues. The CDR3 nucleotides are TGTGCCAGCAGCTTAGCGATTGTGGGACAGGGATCTGGCTACTACGAGCAGTACTTC. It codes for CASSLAIVGQGSGYYEQYF.

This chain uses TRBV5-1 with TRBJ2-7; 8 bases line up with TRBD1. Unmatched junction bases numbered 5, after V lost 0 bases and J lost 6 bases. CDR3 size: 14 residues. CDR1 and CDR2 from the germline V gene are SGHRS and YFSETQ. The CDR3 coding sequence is TGCGCCAGCAGCTTGGGACAGGGGACGTCCGAGCAGTACTTC. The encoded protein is CASSLGQGTSEQYF.

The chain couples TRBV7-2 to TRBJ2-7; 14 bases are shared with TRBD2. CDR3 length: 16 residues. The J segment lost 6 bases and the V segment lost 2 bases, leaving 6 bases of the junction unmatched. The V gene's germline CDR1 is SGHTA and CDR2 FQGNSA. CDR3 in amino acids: CASSLPPGLAGAEQYF. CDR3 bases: TGTGCCAGCAGCTTACCCCCGGGACTAGCGGGAGCCGAGCAGTACTTC.

CDR3 amino acids: CASSLRDRLYEQYF. The CDR3 nucleotides are TGTGCCAGCAGTCTTCGGGACAGGCTATACGAGCAGTACTTC. V and J are TRBV27 and TRBJ2-7; 8 bases line up with TRBD1. J was trimmed by 4 bases and V by 5 bases; bases with no gene match: 7. The CDR3 has 14 amino acids. From germline, CDR1 is MNHEY and CDR2 SMNVEV (reference sequence).

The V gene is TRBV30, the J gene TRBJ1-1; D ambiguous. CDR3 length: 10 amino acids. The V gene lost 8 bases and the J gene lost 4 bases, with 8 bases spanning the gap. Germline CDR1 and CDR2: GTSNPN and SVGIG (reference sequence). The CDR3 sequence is CAGFRTEAFF. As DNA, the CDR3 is TGTGCCGGTTTTCGCACTGAAGCTTTCTTT.

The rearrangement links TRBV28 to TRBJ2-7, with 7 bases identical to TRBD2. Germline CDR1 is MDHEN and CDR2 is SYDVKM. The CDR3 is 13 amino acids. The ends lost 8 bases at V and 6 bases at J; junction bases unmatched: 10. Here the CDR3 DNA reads TGTGCCAGCGGGGCGGGGGATTGGAGCGAGCAGTACTTC. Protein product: CASGAGDWSEQYF.

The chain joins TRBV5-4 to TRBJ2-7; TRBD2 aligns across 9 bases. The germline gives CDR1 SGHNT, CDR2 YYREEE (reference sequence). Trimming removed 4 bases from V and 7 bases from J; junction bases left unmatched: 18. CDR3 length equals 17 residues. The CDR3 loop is CASSPGESGRRVHEQYF. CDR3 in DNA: TGTGCCAGCAGCCCCGGTGAAAGCGGGAGGAGAGTGCATGAGCAGTACTTC.

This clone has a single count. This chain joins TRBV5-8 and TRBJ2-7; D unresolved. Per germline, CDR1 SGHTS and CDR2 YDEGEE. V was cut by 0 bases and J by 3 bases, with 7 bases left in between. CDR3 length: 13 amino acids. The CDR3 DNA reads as TGTGCCAGCAGCTTGGTAACGAGCTACGAGCAGTACTTC. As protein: CASSLVTSYEQYF. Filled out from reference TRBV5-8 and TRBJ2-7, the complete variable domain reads EAGVTQSPTHLIKTRGQQATLRCSPISGHTSVYWYQQALGLGLQFLLWYDEGEERNRGNFPPRFSGRQFPNYSSELNVNALELEDSALYLCASSLVTSYEQYFGPGTRLTVT.

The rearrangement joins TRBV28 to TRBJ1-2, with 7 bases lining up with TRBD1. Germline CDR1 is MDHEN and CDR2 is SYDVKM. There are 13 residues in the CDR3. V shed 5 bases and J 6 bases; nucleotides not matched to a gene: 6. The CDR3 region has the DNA TGTGCCAGCAGTGCAGACAGGGACGATGGCTACACCTTC. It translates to CASSADRDDGYTF.

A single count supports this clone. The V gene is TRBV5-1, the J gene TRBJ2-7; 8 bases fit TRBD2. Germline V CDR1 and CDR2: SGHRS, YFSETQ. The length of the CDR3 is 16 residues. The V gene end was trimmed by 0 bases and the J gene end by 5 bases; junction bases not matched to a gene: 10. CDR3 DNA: TGCGCCAGCAGCTTGGTCGGTAATAGCGGGATAGACGAGCAGTACTTC. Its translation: CASSLVGNSGIDEQYF.

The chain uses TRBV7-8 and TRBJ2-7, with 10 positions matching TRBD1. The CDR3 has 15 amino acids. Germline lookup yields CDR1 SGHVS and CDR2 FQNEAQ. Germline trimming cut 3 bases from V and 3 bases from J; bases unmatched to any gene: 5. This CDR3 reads CASSLAGTGVYEQYF. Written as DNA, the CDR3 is TGTGCCAGCAGCTTGGCCGGGACAGGGGTCTACGAGCAGTACTTC.

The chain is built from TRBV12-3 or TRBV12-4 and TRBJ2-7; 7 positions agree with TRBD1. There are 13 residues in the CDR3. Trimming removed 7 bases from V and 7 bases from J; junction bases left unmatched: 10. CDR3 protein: CASTQSLRGEQYF. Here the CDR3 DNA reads TGTGCCAGCACCCAGTCCCTCAGGGGGGAGCAGTACTTC.

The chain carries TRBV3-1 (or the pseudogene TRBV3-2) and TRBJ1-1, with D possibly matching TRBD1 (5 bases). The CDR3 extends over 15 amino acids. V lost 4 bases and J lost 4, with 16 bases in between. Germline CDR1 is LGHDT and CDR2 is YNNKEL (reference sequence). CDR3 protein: CASSPFRGIGTEAFF. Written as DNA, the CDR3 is TGTGCCAGCAGCCCCTTTCGGGGGATTGGCACTGAAGCTTTCTTT.

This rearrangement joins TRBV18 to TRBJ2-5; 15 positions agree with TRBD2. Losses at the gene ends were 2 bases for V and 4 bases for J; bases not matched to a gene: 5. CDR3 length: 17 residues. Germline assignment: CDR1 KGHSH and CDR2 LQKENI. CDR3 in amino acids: CASSPTRTSGRGETQYF. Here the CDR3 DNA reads TGTGCCAGCTCACCAACTAGGACTAGCGGGAGGGGAGAGACCCAGTACTTC.

CDR3 amino acids: CASTLGPATGELFF. CDR3 coding DNA: TGTGCCAGCACCCTCGGTCCAGCGACCGGGGAGCTGTTTTTT. This rearrangement joins TRBV27 to TRBJ2-2; D gene uncertain. Germline V gene sequence: CDR1 MNHEY, CDR2 SMNVEV (reference sequence). The CDR3 is 14 residues long. V shed 7 bases and J shed 5 bases, with 14 bases lying between them.